The clone carrying this T cell receptor (beta chain) was seen more than once but under ten times. Its antigen remains unidentified. This sample was taken from a study of CD8 T cells in ankylosing spondylitis. Study-wide findings and caveats: Existing reports had already noted some motif variants in reactive arthritis synovial fluid and blood.

This CDR3 contains 16 residues. The V segment lost 6 bases and the J segment 4 bases; nucleotides outside the gene matches: 11. Germline V gene lookup returns CDR1 KGHSH and CDR2 LQKENI. Quantitative molecular-barcoded 5'-RACE generated the TCR beta libraries. TCRdb itself ran the 5' RACE reads through MiXCR, one entry per CDR3 protein. The data hold 250,000 to 400,000 distinct CDR3 sequences, with approximately 10% observed a single time. This clonotype originated in a female donor with ankylosing spondylitis or in good health (not recorded which). Specimen: blood, either unsorted or a sorted T cell fraction (not recorded which). The rearrangement joins TRBV18 to TRBJ2-7; 11 bases line up with TRBD2. The CDR3 bases are TGTGCCAGCTCCCCTTCTACTAGCGGGAGTAGATACGAGCAGTACTTC. This gives the protein CASSPSTSGSRYEQYF. The entire variable domain, with the rest obtained from reference TRBV18 and TRBJ2-7, is as follows: NAGVMQNPRHLVRRRGQEARLRCSPMKGHSHVYWYRQLPEEGLKFMVYLQKENIIDESGMPKERFSAEFPKEGPSILRIQQVVRGDSAAYFCASSPSTSGSRYEQYFGPGTRLTVT.